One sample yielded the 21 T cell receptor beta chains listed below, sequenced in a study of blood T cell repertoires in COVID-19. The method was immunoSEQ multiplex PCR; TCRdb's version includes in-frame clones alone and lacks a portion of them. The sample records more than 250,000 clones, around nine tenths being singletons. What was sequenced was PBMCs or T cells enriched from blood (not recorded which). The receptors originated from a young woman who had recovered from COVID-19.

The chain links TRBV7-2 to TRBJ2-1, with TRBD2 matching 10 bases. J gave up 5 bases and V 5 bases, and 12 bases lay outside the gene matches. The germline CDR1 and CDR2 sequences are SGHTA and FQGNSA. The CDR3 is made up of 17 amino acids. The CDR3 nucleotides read TGTGCCAGCAGCCTGATTAGGAGCGGGGGGGCTGACAATGAGCAGTTCTTC. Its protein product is CASSLIRSGGADNEQFF.

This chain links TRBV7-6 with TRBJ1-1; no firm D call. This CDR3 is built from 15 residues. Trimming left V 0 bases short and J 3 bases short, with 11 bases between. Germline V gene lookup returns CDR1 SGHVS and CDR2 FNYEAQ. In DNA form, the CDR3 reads TGTGCCAGCAGCTTAGCGGAGGGAGGGTACACTGAAGCTTTCTTT. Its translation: CASSLAEGGYTEAFF.

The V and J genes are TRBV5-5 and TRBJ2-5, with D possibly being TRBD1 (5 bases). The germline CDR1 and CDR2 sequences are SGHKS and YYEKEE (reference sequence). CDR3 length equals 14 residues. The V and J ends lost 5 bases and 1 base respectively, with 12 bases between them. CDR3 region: CASSYRISQETQYF. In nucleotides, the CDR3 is TGTGCCAGCAGTTACAGGATATCCCAAGAGACCCAGTACTTC.

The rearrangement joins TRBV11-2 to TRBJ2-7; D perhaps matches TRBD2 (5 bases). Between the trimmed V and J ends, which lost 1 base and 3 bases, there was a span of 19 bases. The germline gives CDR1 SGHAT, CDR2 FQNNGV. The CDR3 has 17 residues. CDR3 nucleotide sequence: TGTGCCAGCAGCTTAGTACGGACGGGGAGAGAGGGCTACGAGCAGTACTTC. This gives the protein CASSLVRTGREGYEQYF.

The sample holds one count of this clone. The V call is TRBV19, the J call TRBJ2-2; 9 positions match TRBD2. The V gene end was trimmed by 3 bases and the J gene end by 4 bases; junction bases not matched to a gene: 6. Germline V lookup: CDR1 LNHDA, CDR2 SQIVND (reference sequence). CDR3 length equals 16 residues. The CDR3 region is CASSIPSGMVTGELFF. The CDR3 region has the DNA TGTGCCAGTAGTATTCCTAGCGGGATGGTCACCGGGGAGCTGTTTTTT.

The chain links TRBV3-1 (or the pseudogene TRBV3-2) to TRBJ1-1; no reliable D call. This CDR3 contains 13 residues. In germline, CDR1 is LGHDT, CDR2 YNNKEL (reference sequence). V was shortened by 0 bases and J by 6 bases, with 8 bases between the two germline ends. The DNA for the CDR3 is TGTGCCAGCAGCCAAGATTGGGCAGCTGAAGCTTTCTTT. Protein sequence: CASSQDWAAEAFF.

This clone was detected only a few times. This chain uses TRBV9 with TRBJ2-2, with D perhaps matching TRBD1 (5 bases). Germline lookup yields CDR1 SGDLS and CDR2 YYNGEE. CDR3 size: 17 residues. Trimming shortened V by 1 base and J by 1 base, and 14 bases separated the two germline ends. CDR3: CASSVRGGPMNTGELFF. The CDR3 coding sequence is TGTGCCAGCAGCGTAAGGGGTGGGCCGATGAACACCGGGGAGCTGTTTTTT. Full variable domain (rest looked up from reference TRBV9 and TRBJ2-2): DSGVTQTPKHLITATGQRVTLRCSPRSGDLSVYWYQQSLDQGLQFLIQYYNGEERAKGNILERFSAQQFPDLHSELNLSSLELGDSALYFCASSVRGGPMNTGELFFGEGSRLTVL.

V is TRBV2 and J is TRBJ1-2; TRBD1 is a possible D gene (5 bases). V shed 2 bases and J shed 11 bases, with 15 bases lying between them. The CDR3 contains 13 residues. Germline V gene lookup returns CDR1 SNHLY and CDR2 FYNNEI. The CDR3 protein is CASSERLGTEYTF. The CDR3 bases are TGTGCCAGCAGTGAAAGACTAGGGACCGAGTACACCTTC.

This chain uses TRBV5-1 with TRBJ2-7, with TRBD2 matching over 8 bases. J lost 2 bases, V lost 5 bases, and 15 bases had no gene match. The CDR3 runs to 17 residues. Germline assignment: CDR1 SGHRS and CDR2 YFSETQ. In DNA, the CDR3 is TGCGCCAGCAGTCCGAGGGGTGCGGGGGGTACGACCTACGAGCAGTACTTC. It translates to CASSPRGAGGTTYEQYF.

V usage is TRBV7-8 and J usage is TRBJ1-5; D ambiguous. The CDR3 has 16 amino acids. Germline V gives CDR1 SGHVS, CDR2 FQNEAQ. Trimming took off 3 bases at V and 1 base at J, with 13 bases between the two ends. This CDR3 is CASSFWARGSNQPQHF. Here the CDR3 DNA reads TGTGCCAGCAGCTTTTGGGCCCGTGGAAGCAATCAGCCCCAGCATTTT.

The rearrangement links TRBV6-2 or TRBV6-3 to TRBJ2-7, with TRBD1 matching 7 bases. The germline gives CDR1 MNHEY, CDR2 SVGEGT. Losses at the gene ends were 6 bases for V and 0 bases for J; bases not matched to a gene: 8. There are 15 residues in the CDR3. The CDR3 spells CASSLDRALSYEQYF. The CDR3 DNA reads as TGTGCCAGCAGCCTAGACAGGGCTCTCTCCTACGAGCAGTACTTC.

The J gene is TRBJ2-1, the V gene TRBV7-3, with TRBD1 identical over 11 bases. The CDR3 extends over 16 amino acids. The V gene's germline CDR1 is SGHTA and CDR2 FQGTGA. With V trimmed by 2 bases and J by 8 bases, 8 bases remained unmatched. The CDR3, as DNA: TGTGCCAGCAGCTTAGCCGGGACAGGGGGTAGGCATGAGCAGTTCTTC. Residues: CASSLAGTGGRHEQFF.

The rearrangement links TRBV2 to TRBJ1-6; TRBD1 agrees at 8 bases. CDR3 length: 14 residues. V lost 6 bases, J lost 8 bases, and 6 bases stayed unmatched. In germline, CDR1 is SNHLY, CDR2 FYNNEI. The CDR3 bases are TGTGCCAGCAGCAGGACAGGGTATGATTCACCCCTCCACTTT. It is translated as CASSRTGYDSPLHF. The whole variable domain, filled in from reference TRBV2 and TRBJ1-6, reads EPEVTQTPSHQVTQMGQEVILRCVPISNHLYFYWYRQILGQKVEFLVSFYNNEISEKSEIFDDQFSVERPDGSNFTLKIRSTKLEDSAMYFCASSRTGYDSPLHFGNGTRLTVT.

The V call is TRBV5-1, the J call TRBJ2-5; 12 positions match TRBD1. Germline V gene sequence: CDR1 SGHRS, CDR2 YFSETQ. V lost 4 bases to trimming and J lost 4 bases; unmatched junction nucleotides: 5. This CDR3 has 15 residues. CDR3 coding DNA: TGCGCCAGCAGCGTGGGACAGGGGGCCCCAGAGACCCAGTACTTC. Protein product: CASSVGQGAPETQYF.

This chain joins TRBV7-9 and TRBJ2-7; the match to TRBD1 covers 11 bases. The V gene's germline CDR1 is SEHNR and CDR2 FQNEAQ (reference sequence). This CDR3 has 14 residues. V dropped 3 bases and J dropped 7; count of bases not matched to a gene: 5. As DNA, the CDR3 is TGTGCCAGCAGCTTTTGGACAGGGGGCTTTGAGCAGTACTTC. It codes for CASSFWTGGFEQYF.

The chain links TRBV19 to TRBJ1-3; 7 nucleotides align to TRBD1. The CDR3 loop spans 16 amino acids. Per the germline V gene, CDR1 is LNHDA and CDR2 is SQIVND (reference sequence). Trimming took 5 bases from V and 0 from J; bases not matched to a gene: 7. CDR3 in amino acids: CASSPPGQNSGNTIYF. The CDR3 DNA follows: TGTGCCAGTAGTCCACCGGGACAGAACTCTGGAAACACCATATATTTT.

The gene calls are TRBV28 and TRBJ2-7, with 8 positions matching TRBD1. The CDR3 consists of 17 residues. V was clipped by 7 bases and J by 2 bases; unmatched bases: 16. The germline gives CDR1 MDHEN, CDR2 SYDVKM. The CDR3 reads CASNSPGGYGTTYEQYF. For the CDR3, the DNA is TGTGCCAGCAACAGTCCAGGGGGCTACGGAACAACCTACGAGCAGTACTTC.

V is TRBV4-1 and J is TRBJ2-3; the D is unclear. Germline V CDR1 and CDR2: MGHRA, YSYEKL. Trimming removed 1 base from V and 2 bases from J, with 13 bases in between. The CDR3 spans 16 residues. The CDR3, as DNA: TGCGCCAGCAGCCAAGGGAGCAACCCTATCACAGATACGCAGTATTTT. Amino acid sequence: CASSQGSNPITDTQYF.

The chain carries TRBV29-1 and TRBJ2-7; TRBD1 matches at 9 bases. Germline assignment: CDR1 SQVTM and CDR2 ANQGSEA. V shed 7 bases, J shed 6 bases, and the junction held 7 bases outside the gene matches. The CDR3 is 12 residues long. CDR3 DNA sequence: TGCAGCGCCTCGGACAGGGGATTCGAGCAGTACTTC. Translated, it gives CSASDRGFEQYF.

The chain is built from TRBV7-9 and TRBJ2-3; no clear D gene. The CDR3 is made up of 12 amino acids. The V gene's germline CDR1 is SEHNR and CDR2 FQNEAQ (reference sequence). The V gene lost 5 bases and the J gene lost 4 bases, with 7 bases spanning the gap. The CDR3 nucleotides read TGTGCCAGCAGCCCACACGCAGATACGCAGTATTTT. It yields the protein CASSPHADTQYF.

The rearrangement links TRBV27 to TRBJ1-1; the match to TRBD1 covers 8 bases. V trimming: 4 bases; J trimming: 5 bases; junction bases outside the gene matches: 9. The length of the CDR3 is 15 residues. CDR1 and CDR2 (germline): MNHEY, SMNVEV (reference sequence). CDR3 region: CASSSYGQGGTEAFF. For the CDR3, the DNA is TGTGCCAGCAGTTCTTATGGACAGGGCGGGACTGAAGCTTTCTTT.